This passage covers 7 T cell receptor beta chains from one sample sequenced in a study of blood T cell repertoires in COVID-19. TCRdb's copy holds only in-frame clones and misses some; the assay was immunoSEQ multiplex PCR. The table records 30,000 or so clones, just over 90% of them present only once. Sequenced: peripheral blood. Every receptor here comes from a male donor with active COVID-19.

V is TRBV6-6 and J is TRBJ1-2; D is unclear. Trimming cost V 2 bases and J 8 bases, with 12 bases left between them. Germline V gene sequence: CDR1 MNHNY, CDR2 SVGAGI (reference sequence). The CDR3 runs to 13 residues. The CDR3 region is CASSYLLAAGYTF. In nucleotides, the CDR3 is TGTGCCAGCAGTTACCTTCTGGCCGCCGGCTACACCTTC.

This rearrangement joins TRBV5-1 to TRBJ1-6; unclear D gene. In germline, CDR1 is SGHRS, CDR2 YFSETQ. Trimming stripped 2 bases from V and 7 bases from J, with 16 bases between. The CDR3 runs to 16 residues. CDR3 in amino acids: CASSFSNPSRNSPLHF. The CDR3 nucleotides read TGCGCCAGCAGCTTCAGCAACCCTTCGAGGAATTCACCCCTCCACTTT.

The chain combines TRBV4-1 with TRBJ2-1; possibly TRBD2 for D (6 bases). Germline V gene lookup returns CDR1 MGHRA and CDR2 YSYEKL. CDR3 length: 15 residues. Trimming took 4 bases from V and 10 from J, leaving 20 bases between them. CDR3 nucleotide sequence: TGCGCCAGCAGCCCGTCCCGGGACTGGGTGTGGGAGCAGTTCTTC. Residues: CASSPSRDWVWEQFF.

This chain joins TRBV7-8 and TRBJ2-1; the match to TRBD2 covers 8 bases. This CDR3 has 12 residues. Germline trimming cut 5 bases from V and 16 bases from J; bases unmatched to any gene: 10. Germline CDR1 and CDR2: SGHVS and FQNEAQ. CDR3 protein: CASSRPRGGAFF. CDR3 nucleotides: TGTGCCAGCAGCCGACCCCGGGGGGGCGCTTTCTTC.

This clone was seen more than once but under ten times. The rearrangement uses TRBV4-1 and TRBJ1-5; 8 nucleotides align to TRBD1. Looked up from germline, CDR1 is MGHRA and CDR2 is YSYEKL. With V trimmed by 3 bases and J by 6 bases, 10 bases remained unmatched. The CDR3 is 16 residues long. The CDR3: CASSHEGQVVSQPQHF. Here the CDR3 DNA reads TGCGCCAGCAGCCACGAGGGACAGGTCGTTTCTCAGCCCCAGCATTTT.

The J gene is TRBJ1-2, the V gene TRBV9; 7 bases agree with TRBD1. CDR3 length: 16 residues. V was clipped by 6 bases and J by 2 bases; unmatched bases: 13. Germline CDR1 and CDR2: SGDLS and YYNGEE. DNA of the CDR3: TGTGCCAGCACCCCAAACCGACAGGGCCCGAACTATGGCTACACCTTC. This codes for CASTPNRQGPNYGYTF.

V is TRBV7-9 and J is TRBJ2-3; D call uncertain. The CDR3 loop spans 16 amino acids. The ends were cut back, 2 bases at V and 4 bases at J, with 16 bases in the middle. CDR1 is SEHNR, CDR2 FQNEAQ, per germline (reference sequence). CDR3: CASSLRSRYGSDTQYF. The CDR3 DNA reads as TGTGCCAGCAGCTTAAGGTCCAGGTATGGGTCAGATACGCAGTATTTT.